These 18 T cell receptor beta chains were sequenced from one sample in a study of cytomegalovirus exposure and HLA in healthy donors. The PCR ran on 60 Vbeta and 13 Jbeta primers. Libraries were prepared by immunoSEQ multiplex PCR; TCRdb keeps only in-frame clonotypes and omits some of them. This table has 55,000 to 80,000 clones, about 70% appearing once. The specimen sequenced was PBMCs. These receptors were taken from a woman in her twenties or thirties in good health and CMV-seropositive.

This clone was counted only a few times. The chain carries TRBV4-1 and TRBJ2-7, with D maybe TRBD2 (6 bases). Germline assignment: CDR1 MGHRA and CDR2 YSYEKL. V lost 0 bases and J 3 bases, leaving 9 bases between the germline ends. This CDR3 comprises 14 residues. CDR3 loop: CASSQDYGSYEQYF. The CDR3 DNA sequence: TGCGCCAGCAGCCAAGATTACGGGAGCTACGAGCAGTACTTC.

The gene calls are TRBV10-1 and TRBJ1-4; a weak D match, TRBD1 (5 bases). The germline CDR1 and CDR2 sequences are WNHNN and SYGVQD (reference sequence). Trimming removed 8 bases from V and 5 bases from J, with 9 bases in between. CDR3 length equals 12 residues. The CDR3 loop reads CASSRQNEKLFF. The CDR3 nucleotides are TGCGCCAGCTCGCGACAGAATGAAAAACTGTTTTTT.

The chain carries TRBV4-3 and TRBJ2-7; the D is unclear. CDR1 LGHNA and CDR2 YSLEER come from the germline V gene. V was pared by 1 base and J by 2 bases, with 6 bases between. This CDR3 comprises 13 residues. In DNA form, the CDR3 reads TGCGCCAGCAGCCAAGTAGTTGCCTACGAGCAGTACTTC. It encodes CASSQVVAYEQYF.

The chain employs TRBV28 and TRBJ1-1; 10 bases are shared with TRBD1. The germline gives CDR1 MDHEN, CDR2 SYDVKM. V lost 5 bases and J lost 10; bases outside the gene matches: 4. The CDR3 extends over 12 amino acids. Here the CDR3 DNA reads TGTGCCAGCAGTATCCGACAGGGGGCAGCTTTCTTT. Amino acid sequence: CASSIRQGAAFF.

The CDR3 spells CASRGSARPDTQYF. The CDR3, as DNA: TGTGCCAGCCGAGGGTCCGCCCGGCCAGATACGCAGTATTTT. The rearrangement links TRBV6-5 to TRBJ2-3; tentative D call: TRBD2 (5 bases). This CDR3 is built from 14 residues. V lost 8 bases to trimming and J lost 4 bases, with 16 bases between them. CDR1 is MNHEY and CDR2 is SVGAGI in the germline V gene.

This clone was seen a handful of times. The chain is built from TRBV30 and TRBJ1-1; a possible D gene is TRBD1 (5 bases). From germline, CDR1 is GTSNPN and CDR2 SVGIG (reference sequence). The CDR3 has 13 residues. V dropped 0 bases and J dropped 6 bases, with 11 bases sitting between them. The CDR3 coding sequence is TGTGCCTGGAGTGTAGCAGGGTGGGCTGAAGCTTTCTTT. Encoded protein: CAWSVAGWAEAFF.

The gene calls are TRBV29-1 and TRBJ1-4; the match to TRBD1 covers 11 bases. Germline CDR1 SQVTM, CDR2 ANQGSEA. The J segment lost 8 bases and the V segment lost 7 bases, leaving 6 bases of the junction unmatched. The CDR3 is made up of 13 amino acids. CDR3 region: CSAGQGADEKLFF. For the CDR3, the DNA is TGCAGCGCTGGACAGGGGGCTGACGAAAAACTGTTTTTT.

J is TRBJ1-2 and V is TRBV6-1; D gene ambiguous. V lost 2 bases, J lost 4 bases, and 11 bases lay in between. The CDR3 runs 14 residues. Germline values: CDR1 MNHNS, CDR2 SASEGT. CDR3 residues: CASSESLKPYGYTF. CDR3 bases: TGTGCCAGCAGTGAATCCCTCAAGCCCTATGGCTACACCTTC.

The V and J genes are TRBV6-1 and TRBJ2-3, with D maybe TRBD1 (5 bases). The CDR3 has 15 residues. V lost 3 bases to trimming and J lost 0 bases, with 10 bases between them. CDR1 is MNHNS and CDR2 is SASEGT in the germline V gene. This CDR3 is CASSDGQGSTDTQYF. CDR3 nucleotide sequence: TGTGCCAGCAGTGATGGCCAGGGCAGCACAGATACGCAGTATTTT.

The J gene is TRBJ1-1, the V gene TRBV11-2; D is uncertain. Germline CDR1 and CDR2: SGHAT and FQNNGV. CDR3 length: 14 residues. Trimming stripped 5 bases from V and 1 base from J, with 11 bases between. This CDR3 is CASSTGRGNTEAFF. The DNA for the CDR3 is TGTGCCAGCAGCACTGGTCGGGGGAACACTGAAGCTTTCTTT.

This rearrangement joins TRBV4-1 to TRBJ2-5; D is perhaps TRBD2 (6 bases). The CDR3 spans 16 residues. The germline V and J ends were trimmed by 4 bases and 2 bases, with 17 bases remaining between them. CDR1 and CDR2 from the germline V gene are MGHRA and YSYEKL. The CDR3 sequence: CASSPRDFLGQETQYF. CDR3 DNA sequence: TGCGCCAGCAGCCCTCGGGACTTCTTAGGGCAAGAGACCCAGTACTTC.

The rearrangement uses TRBV6-1 and TRBJ2-1; D is uncertain. Looked up from germline, CDR1 is MNHNS and CDR2 is SASEGT. The CDR3 covers 12 residues. Trimming removed 2 bases from V and 6 bases from J, with 5 bases in between. The CDR3 sequence is CASSESGNEQFF. In nucleotides, the CDR3 is TGTGCCAGCAGTGAATCGGGCAATGAGCAGTTCTTC.

CDR3 region: CASSLGGVGEQYF. The CDR3 DNA reads TGCGCCAGCAGCTTGGGCGGTGTGGGCGAGCAGTACTTC. The rearrangement joins TRBV5-1 to TRBJ2-7; D gene ambiguous. V was shortened by 0 bases and J by 6 bases, with 10 bases between the two germline ends. CDR1 SGHRS and CDR2 YFSETQ come from the germline V gene. The CDR3 covers 13 residues.

The rearrangement uses TRBV16 and TRBJ2-5; unclear D gene. This CDR3 is built from 15 residues. The V end lost 2 bases, the J end lost 4 bases, and 14 bases lay between the germline ends. Germline CDR1 reads KGHSY; CDR2 reads FQNENV. CDR3 coding DNA: TGTGCCAGCAGCCAAAATCCCCAAACTTCAGAGACCCAGTACTTC. Protein product: CASSQNPQTSETQYF.

The rearrangement links TRBV10-3 to TRBJ2-1; 9 bases agree with TRBD1. Germline lookup yields CDR1 ENHRY and CDR2 SYGVKD. J was trimmed by 9 bases and V by 6 bases; bases with no gene match: 9. This CDR3 has 14 amino acids. The CDR3 loop reads CAIRIGDRAGEQFF. The CDR3 DNA is TGTGCCATCAGAATTGGGGACAGGGCTGGTGAGCAGTTCTTC.

The J gene is TRBJ1-1, the V gene TRBV7-2; D remains ambiguous. Deletions cut 5 bases from V and 5 bases from J, with 12 bases between. This CDR3 spans 13 amino acids. From germline, CDR1 is SGHTA and CDR2 FQGNSA. This CDR3 is CASSQAGRTEAFF. CDR3 DNA sequence: TGTGCCAGCAGCCAGGCGGGAAGGACTGAAGCTTTCTTT. The full variable domain, rest sourced from reference TRBV7-2 and TRBJ1-1, is GAGVSQSPSNKVTEKGKDVELRCDPISGHTALYWYRQSLGQGLEFLIYFQGNSAPDKSGLPSDRFSAERTGGSVSTLTIQRTQQEDSAVYLCASSQAGRTEAFFGQGTRLTVV.

The chain uses TRBV6-5 and TRBJ1-5, with TRBD1 identical over 9 bases. Trimming cost V 6 bases and J 2 bases; bases outside gene matches: 2. The CDR3 spans 14 residues. The germline V gene has CDR1 MNHEY and CDR2 SVGAGI. Here the CDR3 DNA reads TGTGCCAGCAGCAGGACAGGGGGCAATCAGCCCCAGCATTTT. Translated, it gives CASSRTGGNQPQHF.

This clone appeared a few times. The chain joins TRBV28 to TRBJ2-1, with D possibly matching TRBD2 (7 bases). The CDR3 is 16 amino acids. Trimming removed 6 bases at V and 0 bases at J, with 15 bases between. Per the germline V gene, CDR1 is MDHEN and CDR2 is SYDVKM. CDR3 nucleotides: TGTGCCAGCAGAAGGGCGGGGGCCAGCTCCTACAATGAGCAGTTCTTC. This translates into CASRRAGASSYNEQFF.